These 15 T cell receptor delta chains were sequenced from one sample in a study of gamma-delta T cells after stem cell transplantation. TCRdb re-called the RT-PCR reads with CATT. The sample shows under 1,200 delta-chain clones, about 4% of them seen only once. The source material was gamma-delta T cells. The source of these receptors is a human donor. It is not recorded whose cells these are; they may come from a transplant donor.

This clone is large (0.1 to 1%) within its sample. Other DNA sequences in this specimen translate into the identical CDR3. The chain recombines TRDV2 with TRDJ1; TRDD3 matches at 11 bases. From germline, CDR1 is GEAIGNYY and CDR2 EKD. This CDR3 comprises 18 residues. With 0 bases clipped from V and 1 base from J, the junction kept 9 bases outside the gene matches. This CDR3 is CACDTVGLGDIVTDKLIF. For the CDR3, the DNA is TGTGCCTGTGACACCGTCGGACTGGGGGATATTGTCACCGATAAACTCATCTTT.

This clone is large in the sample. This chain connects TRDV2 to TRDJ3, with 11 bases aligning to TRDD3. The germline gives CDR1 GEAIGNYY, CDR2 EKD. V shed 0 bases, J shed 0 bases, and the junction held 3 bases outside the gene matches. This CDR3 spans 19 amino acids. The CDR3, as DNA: TGTGCCTGTGACACCGTACTGGGGGATAGCTCCTGGGACACCCGACAGATGTTTTTC. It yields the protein CACDTVLGDSSWDTRQMFF.

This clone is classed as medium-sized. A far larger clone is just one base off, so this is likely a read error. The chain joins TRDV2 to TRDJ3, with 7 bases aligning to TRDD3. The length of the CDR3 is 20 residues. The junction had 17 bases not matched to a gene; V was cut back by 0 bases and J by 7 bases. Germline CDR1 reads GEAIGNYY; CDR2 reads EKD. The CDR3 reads CACDTADLGGTHKDTRQMFF. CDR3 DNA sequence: TGTGCCTGTGACACCGCAGACCTGGGGGGTACGCATAAAGACACCCGACAGATGTTTTTC.

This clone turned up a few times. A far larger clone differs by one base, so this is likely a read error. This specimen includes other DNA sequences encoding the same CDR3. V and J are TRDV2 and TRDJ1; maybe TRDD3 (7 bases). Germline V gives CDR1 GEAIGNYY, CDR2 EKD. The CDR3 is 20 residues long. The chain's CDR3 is CACDTVSFLKAGGITDKLIF. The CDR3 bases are TGTGCTTGTGACACCGTTTCTTTCCTAAAGGCTGGGGGGATCACCGATAAACTCATCTTT.

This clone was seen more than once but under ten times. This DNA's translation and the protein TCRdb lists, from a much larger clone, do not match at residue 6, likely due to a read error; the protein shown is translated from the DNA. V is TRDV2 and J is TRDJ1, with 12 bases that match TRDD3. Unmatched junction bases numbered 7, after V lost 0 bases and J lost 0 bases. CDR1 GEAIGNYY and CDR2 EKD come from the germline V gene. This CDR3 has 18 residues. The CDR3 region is CACDTATGGYSDTDKLIF. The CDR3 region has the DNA TGTGCCTGTGACACCGCTACTGGGGGATACTCGGACACCGATAAACTCATCTTT.

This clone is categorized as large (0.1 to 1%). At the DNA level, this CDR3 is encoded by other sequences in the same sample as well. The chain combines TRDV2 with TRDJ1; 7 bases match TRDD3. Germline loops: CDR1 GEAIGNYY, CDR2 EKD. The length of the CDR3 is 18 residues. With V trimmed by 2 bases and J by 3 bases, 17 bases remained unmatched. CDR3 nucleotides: TGTGCCTGTGACAACGTGACTAGTGGGGGGATTGGAGCCGATAAACTCATCTTT. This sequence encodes CACDNVTSGGIGADKLIF.

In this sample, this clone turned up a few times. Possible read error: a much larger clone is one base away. The DNA for the CDR3 is TGTGCCTGTGACTCCCTTCGGGGTCCTACTGGGGGACACACCGATAAACTCATCTTT. It translates to CACDSLRGPTGGHTDKLIF. The chain couples TRDV2 to TRDJ1; TRDD3 agrees at 9 bases. Trimming at V came to 3 bases and at J to 0 bases, leaving 16 bases not matched to a gene. The CDR3 covers 19 residues. Germline CDR1 reads GEAIGNYY; CDR2 reads EKD.

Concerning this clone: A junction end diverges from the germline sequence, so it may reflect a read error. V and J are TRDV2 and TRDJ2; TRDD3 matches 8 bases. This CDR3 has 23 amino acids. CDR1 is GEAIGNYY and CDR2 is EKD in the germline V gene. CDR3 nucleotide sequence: TGTGCCTGTGACAGTGTTGGCGGCTGGGGGAAACCGAATATTAGGGCTTTGACAGCAAAACTCTTCTTT. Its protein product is CACDSVGGWGKPNIRALTAKLFF.

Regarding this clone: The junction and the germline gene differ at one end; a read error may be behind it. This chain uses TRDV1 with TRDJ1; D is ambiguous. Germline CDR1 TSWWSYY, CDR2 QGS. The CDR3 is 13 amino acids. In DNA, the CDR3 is TGTGCTCTTGGGGGAGTTTGGACCGATAAACTCACCTTT. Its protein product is CALGGVWTDKLTF.

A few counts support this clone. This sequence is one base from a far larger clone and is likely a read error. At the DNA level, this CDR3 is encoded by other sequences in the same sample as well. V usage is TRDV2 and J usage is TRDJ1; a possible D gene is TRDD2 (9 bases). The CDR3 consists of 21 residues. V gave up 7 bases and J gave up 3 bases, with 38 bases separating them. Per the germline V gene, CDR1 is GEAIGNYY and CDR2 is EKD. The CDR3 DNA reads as TGTGCCTGCGACCCGATCGGCCTTCCTACGGGGGATGGGGGATCCCCCGATAAACTCATCTTT. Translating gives CACDPIGLPTGDGGSPDKLIF.

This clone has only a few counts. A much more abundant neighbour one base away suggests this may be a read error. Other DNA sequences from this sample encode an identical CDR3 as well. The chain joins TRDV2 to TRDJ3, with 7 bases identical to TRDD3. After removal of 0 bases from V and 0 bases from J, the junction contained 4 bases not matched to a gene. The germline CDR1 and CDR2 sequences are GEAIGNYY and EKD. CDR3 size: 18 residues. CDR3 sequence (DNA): TGTGCCTGTGACACCGGGGGATCCGACTCCTGGGACACCCGACAGATGTTTTTC. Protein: CACDTGGSDSWDTRQMFF.

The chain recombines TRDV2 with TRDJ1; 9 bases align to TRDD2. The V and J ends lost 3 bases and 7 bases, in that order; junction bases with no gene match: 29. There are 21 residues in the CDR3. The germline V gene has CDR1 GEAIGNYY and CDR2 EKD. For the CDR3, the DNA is TGTGCCTGTGACCCGATCGGCCTTCCTACGGGGGATGGTGGATCCCCCGCTAAACTCATCTTT. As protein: CACDPIGLPTGDGGSPAKLIF.

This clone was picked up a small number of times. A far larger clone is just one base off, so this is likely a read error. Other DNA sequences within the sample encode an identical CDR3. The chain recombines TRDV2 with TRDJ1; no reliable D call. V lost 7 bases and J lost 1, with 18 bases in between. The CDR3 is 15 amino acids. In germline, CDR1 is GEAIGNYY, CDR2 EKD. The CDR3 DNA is TGTGCCTGCGACGCGATCAAATCTCTCACCGATAAACTCATCTTT. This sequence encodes CACDAIKSLTDKLIF.

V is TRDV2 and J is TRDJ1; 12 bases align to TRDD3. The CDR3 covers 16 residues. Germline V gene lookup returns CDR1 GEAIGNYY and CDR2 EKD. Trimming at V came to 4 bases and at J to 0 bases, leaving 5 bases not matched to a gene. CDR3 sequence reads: CACDTLGDTNTDKLIF. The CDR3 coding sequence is TGTGCCTGTGATACACTGGGGGATACTAACACCGATAAACTCATCTTT.

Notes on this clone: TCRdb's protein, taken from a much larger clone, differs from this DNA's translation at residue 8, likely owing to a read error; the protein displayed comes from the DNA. The CDR3 DNA reads TGTGCCTGTGACCCCGCGGAGGTTGGGGGATACGGCTCCTGGGACACCCGACAGATGTTTTTC. The encoded protein is CACDPAEVGGYGSWDTRQMFF. V usage is TRDV2 and J usage is TRDJ3, with TRDD3 matching 11 bases. The CDR3 loop spans 21 amino acids. V lost 3 bases, J lost 0 bases, and 12 bases stayed unmatched. Germline V gives CDR1 GEAIGNYY, CDR2 EKD.